This TCR beta chain was documented in a study of blood T cell repertoires in COVID-19 (dated by TCRdb to 2018 to 2021). For the study in its entirety: Samples covering the acute and convalescent phases of COVID-19 were provided by collaborators in the United States, Italy and Spain. Samples came from the ongoing ImmuneRACE study (first 160 participants) plus 1,254 subjects from 6 global collaborators. The repertoires were released in a freely available public database meant as a resource for research on the immune response to SARS-CoV-2. Where available, HLA class I and class II types were taken from metadata supplied by the sample provider and were not determined by assay-based typing. Deeply sampled blood TCRbeta repertoires from subjects exposed to, actively infected with, or recovered from COVID-19 were included in the dataset. The material from the prospective study consisted of cDNA or gDNA derived from T cells, B-cell-depleted T cells, or PBMCs. Sample metadata almost always included a de-identified subject ID, COVID-19 status, age in years and sex. Results and caveats for the whole study, not just this receptor: The amount of clinical and demographic metadata varied by source and participant and was provided uncurated.

The immunoSEQ Assay, a bias-controlled multiplex PCR, was used to amplify TCRbeta CDR3 regions from genomic DNA. In the original analysis: Within the assay, amplification of reference gene primers was used to estimate how many nucleated cells each sample contained. To quantify the absolute abundance of each unique TCRbeta CDR3 rearrangement, sequence reads were collapsed and filtered. For each sample, productive Simpson clonality was calculated as the square root of Simpson's diversity index over productive rearrangements. TCRdb obtained this table from immuneACCESS and retained in-frame rearrangements with V and J assigned. These tables miss some clones; where compared with another copy, unresolved V genes account for less than half of the shortfall, and the remainder is unexplained. The V and J calls and clone size were taken over from that table, and D and trimming were inferred from the DNA. This sample is represented by roughly 90,000 clones; approximately 81% of them were singletons. The top ten clonotypes cover roughly 40% of the sample.

On this clone itself: It has no known antigen specificity. There are no base qualities to consult, and no much larger clone falls within one base.

Each collaborating institution followed its own protocols to collect whole blood in K2EDTA tubes. For TCRbeta analysis, collaborator samples were shipped as frozen whole blood, as isolated PBMCs, or as DNA extracted from either sample type. The CDR3 sequence holds 15 residues, the cysteine and phenylalanine included. Only the CDR3 region is kept as DNA, spanning 45 bases read in frame from base 1. From a lookup of the germline V gene, CDR1 and CDR2 are MDHEN and SYDVKM. V and J are trimmed by 5 bases and 4 bases, and the gene matches miss 10 bases of the junction. The sequence was collected from an elderly man with acute or convalescent COVID-19. Sequenced: peripheral blood. This chain is built from TRBV28 and TRBJ2-5, and 7 bases in between align with TRBD2. Read as DNA, the sequence is TGTGCCAGCAGTCAACCCAGCGGGATCGGAGAGACCCAGTACTTC. Translated, this gives CASSQPSGIGETQYF.